This T cell receptor beta chain is from a study of blood T cell repertoires in COVID-19. Trimming stripped 6 bases from V and 6 bases from J, with 12 bases between. CDR1 and CDR2 (germline): MGHRA, YSYEKL. The CDR3 runs 13 residues. TCRdb keeps only in-frame clones here, not all; method: immunoSEQ multiplex PCR. The sample has about 240,000 clones; roughly 87% are singletons. This receptor was obtained from a man between 60 and 75 years old who had recovered from COVID-19. The source material was peripheral blood. The genes are TRBV4-1 and TRBJ2-1; maybe TRBD1 (6 bases). The CDR3 bases are TGCGCCAGCAGACTAACAGGGTCCAATGAGCAGTTCTTC. Translation gives CASRLTGSNEQFF.